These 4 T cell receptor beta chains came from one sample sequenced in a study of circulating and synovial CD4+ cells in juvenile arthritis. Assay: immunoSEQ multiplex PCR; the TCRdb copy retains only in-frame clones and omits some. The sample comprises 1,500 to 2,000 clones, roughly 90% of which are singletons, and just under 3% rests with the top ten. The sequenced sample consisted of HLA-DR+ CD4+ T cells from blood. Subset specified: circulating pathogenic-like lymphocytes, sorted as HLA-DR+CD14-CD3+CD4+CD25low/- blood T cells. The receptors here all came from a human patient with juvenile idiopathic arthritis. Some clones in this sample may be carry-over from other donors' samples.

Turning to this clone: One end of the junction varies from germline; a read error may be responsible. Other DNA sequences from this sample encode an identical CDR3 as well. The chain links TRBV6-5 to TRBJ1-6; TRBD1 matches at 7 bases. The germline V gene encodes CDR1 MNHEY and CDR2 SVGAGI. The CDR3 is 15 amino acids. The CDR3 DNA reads TGTGCCAGCCAGGGGGAAGGGTCCTATAATTCCCCCCTCCACTTT. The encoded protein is CASQGEGSYNSPLHF.

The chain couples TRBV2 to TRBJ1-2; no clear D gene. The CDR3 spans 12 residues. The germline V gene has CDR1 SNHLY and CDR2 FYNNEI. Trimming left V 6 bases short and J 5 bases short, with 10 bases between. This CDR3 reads CASRGVRYGYTF. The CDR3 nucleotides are TGTGCCAGCAGGGGAGTACGGTATGGCTACACCTTC.

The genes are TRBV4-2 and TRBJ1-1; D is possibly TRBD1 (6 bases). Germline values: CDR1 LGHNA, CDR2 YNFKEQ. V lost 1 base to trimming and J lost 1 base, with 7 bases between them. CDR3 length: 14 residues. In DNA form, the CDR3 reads TGTGCCAGCAGCCAAGCGGACAGGAACACTGAAGCTTTCTTT. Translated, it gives CASSQADRNTEAFF.

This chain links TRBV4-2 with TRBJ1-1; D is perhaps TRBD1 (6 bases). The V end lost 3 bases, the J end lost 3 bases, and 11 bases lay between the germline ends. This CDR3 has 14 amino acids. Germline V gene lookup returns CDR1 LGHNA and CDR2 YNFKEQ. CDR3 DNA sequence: TGTGCCAGCAGCCACGATACAGGGTACACTGAAGCTTTCTTT. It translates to CASSHDTGYTEAFF.